This T cell receptor beta chain was observed in a study of CD8+ T cells in alopecia areata. RNA, once extracted, was reverse transcribed into cDNA for use as the sequencing template. The repertoire was sequenced with immunoSEQ multiplex PCR; TCRdb's copy has only in-frame clones and lacks some. The table shows 150,000 to 200,000 clones, with around 60% occurring only once. The treatment denotes: oral pan-JAK inhibitor, 5-10 mg twice daily. Germline V lookup: CDR1 MNHNY, CDR2 SVGAGI (reference sequence). The CDR3 loop spans 13 amino acids. V lost 8 bases and J lost 8, with 13 bases in between. The sequence was obtained from a human donor with alopecia areata. The chain joins TRBV6-6 to TRBJ1-6; D remains unclear. The specimen comprised CD4+ T cells sorted from blood, sampled around week 47, from a patient treated with tofacitinib. The DNA of the CDR3 is TGTGCCAGCGGGCGGGTTTCGGATTCACCCCTCCACTTT. Translation: CASGRVSDSPLHF.